The T cell receptor (beta chain) under discussion was sequenced for a study of CD8 T cells in ankylosing spondylitis. Germline CDR1 MGHRA, CDR2 YSYEKL. The ends were cut back, 6 bases at V and 0 bases at J, with 12 bases in the middle. This CDR3 region has 15 residues. Each CDR3 protein is one row after TCRdb ran MiXCR on the 5' RACE reads. The sample holds just under 350,000 distinct CDR3 sequences, 14% to 15% seen once. This clonotype was counted a few times. The gene calls are TRBV4-1 and TRBJ2-4; D unclear. This sequence was found in a male donor with ankylosing spondylitis or in good health (not recorded which). Sample: blood, either unsorted or a sorted T cell fraction (not recorded which). In nucleotides, the CDR3 is TGCGCCAGCAGTCACAGTGTCTTAGCCAAAAACATTCAGTACTTC. This sequence encodes CASSHSVLAKNIQYF.